This is a list of T cell receptor beta chains from one sample in a study of blood T cell repertoires in COVID-19. Profiled with immunoSEQ multiplex PCR; TCRdb holds only in-frame clones, not every one. Of about 260,000 clones listed, around 88% were seen once; the top ten hold around 2.1%. The sample taken for sequencing was PBMCs or T cells enriched from blood (not recorded which). Receptor source: a woman aged 50 to 65 who had recovered from COVID-19. CDR3s include the opening cysteine and the closing phenylalanine or tryptophan. The D gene is left open where the match is weak. The size entry is marked missing in some rows and otherwise reads once, few, many or a size class.

J | D | V | size | CDR3 | DNA
TRBJ2-1 | TRBD1 | TRBV7-9 | . | CASRAAGQGYNEQFF | TGTGCCAGCAGGGCCGCGGGACAGGGCTACAATGAGCAGTTCTTC
TRBJ1-1 | TRBD1 | TRBV28 | . | CASQGQGNTEAFF | TGTGCCAGCCAGGGACAGGGGAACACTGAAGCTTTCTTT
TRBJ1-2 | . | TRBV28 | . | CASNLVGGYGYTF | TGTGCCAGCAATCTTGTCGGCGGCTATGGCTACACCTTC
TRBJ1-1 | . | TRBV10-1 | . | CASSESTWGPNTEAFF | TGCGCCAGCAGTGAGTCGACTTGGGGGCCGAACACTGAAGCTTTCTTT
TRBJ1-1 | . | TRBV18 | few | CASSLRAEAFF | TGTGCCAGCTCACTGAGAGCCGAAGCTTTCTTT
TRBJ1-3 | TRBD1 | TRBV7-8 | . | CASSLGTGLGNTIYF | TGTGCCAGCAGCTTAGGGACAGGGTTGGGAAACACCATATATTTT
TRBJ1-2 | . | TRBV12-5 | . | CASAPTGSIYGYTF | TGTGCTAGTGCCCCCACAGGCTCTATCTATGGCTACACCTTC
TRBJ2-2 | TRBD1 | TRBV19 | . | CASSIETGGGTGELFF | TGTGCCAGTAGTATAGAGACAGGGGGGGGCACCGGGGAGCTGTTTTTT
TRBJ2-2 | TRBD1 | TRBV9 | once | CASSGPPGQGNGELFF | TGTGCCAGCAGCGGGCCTCCGGGACAGGGAAACGGGGAGCTGTTTTTT
TRBJ2-1 | TRBD2 | TRBV9 | . | CASSTRTSGNNEQFF | TGTGCCAGCAGCACTAGGACTAGCGGTAACAATGAGCAGTTCTTC
TRBJ1-1 | . | TRBV4-1 | many | CASSQGGRAEAFF | TGCGCCAGCAGCCAAGGGGGCAGGGCTGAAGCTTTCTTT
TRBJ1-3 | TRBD1 | TRBV12-5 | once | CASGPGTAVSGNTIYF | TGTGCTAGTGGCCCCGGGACAGCGGTCTCTGGAAACACCATATATTTT
TRBJ1-1 | TRBD1 | TRBV28 | . | CASRTGGNTEAFF | TGTGCCAGCAGGACAGGGGGCAACACTGAAGCTTTCTTT
TRBJ2-5 | TRBD1 | TRBV6-2/TRBV6-3 | . | CASSGQGPETQYF | TGTGCCAGCAGCGGACAGGGTCCAGAGACCCAGTACTTC
TRBJ2-7 | TRBD1 | TRBV19 | . | CASSAWTDRPSEQYF | TGTGCCAGTAGTGCATGGACGGACAGGCCGTCCGAGCAGTACTTC
TRBJ1-5 | . | TRBV12-3/TRBV12-4 | . | CASSLDSRMPQHF | TGTGCCAGCAGTCTGGACAGCCGTATGCCCCAGCATTTT
TRBJ1-3 | . | TRBV11-3 | . | CASSLRNTIYF | TGTGCCAGCAGCTTGCGGAACACCATATATTTT
TRBJ1-2 | TRBD1 | TRBV7-9 | . | CASSHIRPGQGQASYGYTF | TGTGCCAGCAGCCACATACGACCGGGACAGGGGCAGGCAAGCTATGGCTACACCTTC
TRBJ2-3 | TRBD2 | TRBV28 | . | CASSSSGRISDTQYF | TGTGCCAGCAGTTCTAGCGGGAGGATATCAGATACGCAGTATTTT
TRBJ2-7 | . | TRBV28 | few | CASRGQQYEQYF | TGTGCCAGCAGGGGCCAACAATACGAGCAGTACTTC
TRBJ1-5 | TRBD1 | TRBV19 | once | CASSTTGVGNQPQHF | TGTGCCAGTAGCACAACAGGGGTTGGCAATCAGCCCCAGCATTTT
TRBJ2-2 | TRBD1 | TRBV3-1/TRBV3-2 | . | CASSPGQGVTGELFF | TGTGCCAGCAGCCCCGGACAGGGGGTAACAGGGGAGCTGTTTTTT
TRBJ2-7 | . | TRBV28 | . | CASSPSTLQYTYEQYF | TGTGCCAGCAGTCCCAGTACCCTACAGTATACCTACGAGCAGTACTTC
TRBJ1-3 | . | TRBV25-1 | . | CASSYGSRNTIYF | TGTGCCAGCAGTTACGGTTCTAGAAACACCATATATTTT
TRBJ2-7 | TRBD2 | TRBV7-8 | . | CASSLGGLAGVYEQYF | TGTGCCAGCAGCTTAGGGGGACTAGCGGGAGTCTACGAGCAGTACTTC
TRBJ2-7 | . | TRBV6-2/TRBV6-3 | . | CASSTPGLSYEQYF | TGTGCCAGCAGTACCCCGGGACTGTCCTACGAGCAGTACTTC
TRBJ1-5 | . | TRBV30 | once | CAWSVGNQPQHF | TGTGCCTGGAGTGTCGGCAATCAGCCCCAGCATTTT
TRBJ2-5 | . | TRBV28 | . | CASSSPLWTGGETQYF | TGTGCCAGCAGTTCCCCCCTTTGGACAGGAGGGGAGACCCAGTACTTC
TRBJ1-2 | TRBD1 | TRBV29-1 | . | CSVLPPGGRDYGYTF | TGCAGCGTCTTGCCCCCAGGGGGACGTGACTATGGCTACACCTTC
TRBJ2-7 | TRBD1 | TRBV11-2 | few | CASSHADRGAYEQYF | TGTGCCAGCAGCCACGCGGACAGGGGGGCCTACGAGCAGTACTTC
TRBJ2-3 | . | TRBV28 | . | CASSFQGRFLRTDTQYF | TGTGCCAGCAGTTTCCAGGGGCGCTTCCTACGCACAGATACGCAGTATTTT
TRBJ2-2 | TRBD2 | TRBV19 | . | CASSGKAGTGFTGELFF | TGTGCCAGTAGCGGAAAAGCGGGAACAGGATTCACCGGGGAGCTGTTTTTT
TRBJ1-1 | TRBD1 | TRBV12-3/TRBV12-4 | . | CASRRQGKAFF | TGTGCCAGCAGACGACAGGGGAAAGCTTTCTTT
TRBJ2-1 | TRBD2 | TRBV5-1 | . | CASSLVISSGGPGNEQFF | TGCGCCAGCAGCTTGGTGATTTCCAGCGGGGGGCCGGGGAATGAGCAGTTCTTC
TRBJ2-1 | TRBD2 | TRBV4-3 | once | CASSQDPAGATSSYNEQFF | TGCGCCAGCAGCCAAGATCCAGCGGGGGCAACCAGCTCCTACAATGAGCAGTTCTTC
TRBJ2-4 | . | TRBV12-3/TRBV12-4 | . | CASSFGQKNIQYF | TGTGCCAGCAGTTTTGGACAGAAAAACATTCAGTACTTC
TRBJ1-5 | . | TRBV7-2 | few | CASSSGQGNQPQHF | TGTGCCAGCAGCTCAGGACAAGGCAATCAGCCCCAGCATTTT
TRBJ2-7 | . | TRBV18 | . | CASSPDSLLFYEQYF | TGTGCCAGCTCACCAGACAGTCTCTTATTCTACGAGCAGTACTTC
TRBJ2-3 | . | TRBV19 | . | CASSIGQPDTQYF | TGTGCCAGTAGTATAGGACAGCCAGATACGCAGTATTTT
TRBJ1-2 | TRBD1 | TRBV12-3/TRBV12-4 | . | CASSFTGEGYTF | TGTGCCAGCAGTTTCACAGGGGAAGGCTACACCTTC
TRBJ1-1 | . | TRBV13 | few | CASSASGVEAFF | TGTGCCAGCAGCGCCTCAGGGGTTGAAGCTTTCTTT
TRBJ1-1 | . | TRBV12-5 | . | CASGLLEVGANTEAFF | TGTGCTAGTGGTTTGTTGGAGGTGGGGGCGAACACTGAAGCTTTCTTT
TRBJ2-5 | . | TRBV7-3 | . | CASSHPRGAETQYF | TGTGCCAGCAGCCACCCACGGGGGGCAGAGACCCAGTACTTC
TRBJ2-6 | TRBD2 | TRBV3-1/TRBV3-2 | . | CASSLSGGISGANVLTF | TGTGCCAGCAGCCTCAGCGGGGGGATCTCTGGGGCCAACGTCCTGACTTTC
TRBJ1-1 | TRBD1 | TRBV7-2 | . | CASSLARQGATEAFF | TGTGCCAGCAGCTTAGCGCGGCAGGGGGCCACTGAAGCTTTCTTT
TRBJ2-3 | . | TRBV15 | . | CATSGLSQGRDTQYF | TGTGCCACCAGCGGCCTTTCACAGGGGAGGGATACGCAGTATTTT
TRBJ2-3 | TRBD2 | TRBV6-1 | few | CASSELAGGPDTQYF | TGTGCCAGCAGTGAACTAGCGGGAGGGCCAGATACGCAGTATTTT
TRBJ2-1 | TRBD2 | TRBV7-9 | . | CASSRWTSGRNEQFF | TGTGCCAGCAGCCGATGGACTAGCGGGAGGAATGAGCAGTTCTTC
TRBJ2-2 | . | TRBV28 | . | CASSLSVGNTGELFF | TGTGCCAGCAGTTTATCAGTTGGGAACACCGGGGAGCTGTTTTTT
TRBJ1-2 | . | TRBV6-2/TRBV6-3 | . | CASSTLLRDGYTF | TGTGCCAGCAGTACCCTGTTGAGGGATGGCTACACCTTC
TRBJ1-2 | . | TRBV19 | . | CASSSSGVYGYTF | TGTGCCAGTAGTAGCTCAGGGGTATATGGCTACACCTTC
TRBJ2-6 | . | TRBV7-3 | . | CASSNPQTDRTPGANVLTF | TGTGCCAGCAGCAATCCCCAAACGGACAGAACCCCTGGGGCCAACGTCCTGACTTTC
TRBJ2-7 | . | TRBV5-4 | few | CASSWRGRAQGYEQYF | TGTGCCAGCAGCTGGAGGGGCAGGGCCCAAGGCTACGAGCAGTACTTC